The 3 T cell receptor beta chains in this list originate from one sample, sequenced in a study of blood T cells in healthy people across ages. The second PCR ran about 6 to 11 cycles with a sample-barcoded 5' primer and J-beta primers. A single record per CDR3 protein comes from TCRdb applying MiXCR to the 5' RACE reads. Altogether about 670,000 distinct CDR3 sequences are present, approximately 52% being singletons, with the ten largest covering about 13%. The sample comprised blood. The receptors here all came from an elderly woman in good health.

The chain combines TRBV28 with TRBJ2-7; 8 bases match TRBD2. The J call may not be correct, given that the DNA end is closer to TRBJ2-5. The CDR3 length is 16 residues. Per germline, CDR1 MDHEN and CDR2 SYDVKM. The CDR3 region is CASSSPLAAIRKTQYF. The DNA of the CDR3 is TGTGCCAGCAGTTCACCACTAGCGGCTATTAGGAAGACCCAGTACTTC.

In regard to this clonotype: A single base separates this from a much larger clone, so it may be a read error. The rearrangement joins TRBV29-1 to TRBJ2-5, with D unclear. The CDR3 totals 11 residues. CDR1 SQVTM and CDR2 ANQGSEA come from the germline V gene. CDR3 amino acids: CSVSVQETQYF. The CDR3 bases are TGCAGTGTTTCAGTTCAAGAGACCCAGTACTTC.

This clonotype has a handful of counts. The chain employs TRBV10-3 and TRBJ1-2; 8 positions match TRBD1. The junction had 6 bases not matched to a gene; V was cut back by 10 bases and J by 2 bases. Germline values: CDR1 ENHRY, CDR2 SYGVKD. CDR3 size: 13 residues. The CDR3 DNA sequence: TGTGCCACCGAGAGGACAGGGAACTATGGCTACACCTTC. It specifies CATERTGNYGYTF.